This T cell receptor beta chain was documented in a study of human T cells and chemical hapten exposure. TCRdb fed the RACE reads into MiXCR, producing one record per CDR3 protein. The sample lists about 76,000 distinct CDR3 sequences; 13% were seen once. This CDR3 is built from 14 residues. Trimming shortened V by 2 bases and J by 0 bases, and 7 bases separated the two germline ends. Germline values: CDR1 SGHAT, CDR2 FQNNGV. Study-wide results and limits: Donors, who had alopecia, may show an immune response that differs from healthy people's.

This clonotype occurred many times. Its specificity is not known. Documented time point: patch test 3, about 24 weeks after DPC sensitization. Noted treatment: therapeutic diphenylcyclopropenone sensitization with weekly scalp DPC. The sample here was whole blood, taken in connection with sensitization to the hapten diphenylcyclopropenone (DPC). This receptor was obtained from a woman aged 45-59 years with alopecia areata. Some clones in this sample may be carry-over from other donors' samples. V gene TRBV11-2 combines with J gene TRBJ1-1, with no clear D. Here the CDR3 reads CASSLQVLNTEAFF. The CDR3 DNA reads TGTGCCAGCAGCTTACAGGTCTTGAACACTGAAGCTTTCTTT.